Below are 8 T cell receptor beta chains sequenced from a single sample in a study of shared clonotypes between healthy human individuals. CD8 cells regarded as naive lacked CD45RO, were positively chosen for CCR7, and omitted terminally differentiated effector memory CD45RA+ cells. TCRdb keeps only in-frame clones here, not all; method: immunoSEQ multiplex PCR. The sample has about 2 million clones, 85% to 95% seen once. The sample taken for sequencing was naive CD8+ T cells sorted from blood. These receptors all stem from a man between 18 and 35 years old in good health.

The rearrangement links TRBV9 to TRBJ2-1, with TRBD2 matching over 10 bases. V trimming: 0 bases; J trimming: 7 bases; junction bases outside the gene matches: 7. The germline CDR1 and CDR2 sequences are SGDLS and YYNGEE. The CDR3 length is 16 residues. The CDR3 nucleotides are TGTGCCAGCAGCGTAGGTCCAGCGGGAGGGAAGAATGAGCAGTTCTTC. Amino acids: CASSVGPAGGKNEQFF. Full variable domain (missing parts from reference TRBV9 and TRBJ2-1): DSGVTQTPKHLITATGQRVTLRCSPRSGDLSVYWYQQSLDQGLQFLIQYYNGEERAKGNILERFSAQQFPDLHSELNLSSLELGDSALYFCASSVGPAGGKNEQFFGPGTRLTVL.

This chain joins TRBV11-2 and TRBJ1-1; no firm D call. Trimming removed 3 bases from V and 2 bases from J, with 13 bases in between. The germline V gene has CDR1 SGHAT and CDR2 FQNNGV. This CDR3 has 15 amino acids. DNA of the CDR3: TGTGCCAGCAGCTTGAAGGGATTTGTTAACACTGAAGCTTTCTTT. The encoded protein is CASSLKGFVNTEAFF.

V gene TRBV18 combines with J gene TRBJ2-3, with 14 bases lining up with TRBD2. This CDR3 is 17 amino acids long. Trimming removed 3 bases from V and 4 bases from J; junction bases left unmatched: 6. Germline V gene data show CDR1 as KGHSH and CDR2 as LQKENI. The CDR3 DNA reads as TGTGCCAGCTCACCCTGGACTAGCGGGGGGCCCCCAGATACGCAGTATTTT. Protein: CASSPWTSGGPPDTQYF.

This chain uses TRBV6-5 with TRBJ2-7; D unresolved. The germline V gene encodes CDR1 MNHEY and CDR2 SVGAGI. Trimming shortened V by 2 bases and J by 0 bases, and 8 bases separated the two germline ends. The CDR3 consists of 14 residues. The CDR3 DNA reads TGTGCCAGCAGTTACGACACTACCTCCTACGAGCAGTACTTC. This gives the protein CASSYDTTSYEQYF.

The chain has TRBV9 and TRBJ1-3, with 7 bases fitting TRBD1. The CDR3 has 16 amino acids. Germline values: CDR1 SGDLS, CDR2 YYNGEE. V gave up 2 bases and J gave up 2 bases; unmatched junction bases: 7. The CDR3 spells CASSVGTEGTGNTIYF. The CDR3 DNA reads TGTGCCAGCAGCGTGGGGACAGAGGGCACTGGAAACACCATATATTTT.

This chain links TRBV7-9 with TRBJ1-1; 10 positions agree with TRBD1. After removal of 5 bases from V and 3 bases from J, the junction contained 12 bases not matched to a gene. Germline lookup yields CDR1 SEHNR and CDR2 FQNEAQ (reference sequence). There are 17 residues in the CDR3. CDR3 region: CASSPDRGRPADTEAFF. DNA of the CDR3: TGTGCCAGCAGCCCCGACAGGGGGCGCCCCGCGGACACTGAAGCTTTCTTT.

On this clone itself: In the same sample, other DNA sequences code for this CDR3. The chain carries TRBV6-6 and TRBJ2-7; D may be TRBD1 or TRBD2 (5 bases each). V was trimmed by 0 bases and J by 3 bases, leaving 9 bases between them. The CDR3 contains 14 residues. The germline V gene encodes CDR1 MNHNY and CDR2 SVGAGI (reference sequence). The CDR3 reads CASSYSGPDYEQYF. The CDR3 DNA reads TGTGCCAGCAGTTACTCGGGACCCGACTACGAGCAGTACTTC.

A note on this clone: The identical CDR3 is also encoded by other nucleotide sequences in the sample. The V gene is TRBV7-9, the J gene TRBJ2-7; 9 bases are a match to TRBD1. Trimming removed 1 base from V and 1 base from J; junction bases left unmatched: 2. The germline CDR1 and CDR2 sequences are SEHNR and FQNEAQ (reference sequence). The CDR3 loop spans 15 amino acids. CDR3 nucleotide sequence: TGTGCCAGCAGCTTAGTGACAGGGGGTTCCTACGAGCAGTACTTC. Its translation: CASSLVTGGSYEQYF.